The present T cell receptor (beta chain) was sequenced within a study of human T cells and chemical hapten exposure. Whole-study context: A 2 cm by 2 cm inner upper arm patch received 2% DPC for sensitization. Findings and caveats of the study: High-frequency TCRs, those above 1 in 1000, stayed the same after DPC sensitization. In the PT1 data, expanded TCR counts showed a positive correlation with patch test score.

Time point denoted: patch test 1, 2 weeks after DPC sensitization. Noted treatment: therapeutic diphenylcyclopropenone sensitization with weekly scalp DPC. Unique molecular identifiers were attached to individual cDNA molecules within the library. TCRdb re-analysed the RACE reads in MiXCR, keeping a single row per CDR3 protein. The sample yields approximately 49,000 distinct CDR3 sequences, around 9.3% seen once. In this sample, this clonotype turned up many times. Antigen specificity is unknown. J was trimmed by 11 bases and V by 5 bases; bases with no gene match: 5. The CDR3 contains 12 residues. The sample was whole blood, taken in connection with sensitization to the hapten diphenylcyclopropenone (DPC). V gene TRBV12-3 or TRBV12-4 combines with J gene TRBJ2-1; 8 nucleotides line up with TRBD2. The sequence derives from a woman aged 50 to 65 with alopecia areata. Some clones in this sample may be carry-over from other donors' samples. The CDR3, as DNA: TGTGCCAGCAGTCCGATAGCGGGAAAGCAGTTCTTC. It translates to CASSPIAGKQFF.